The clone carrying this T cell receptor (beta chain) was counted between two and nine times. What it recognizes is unknown. The CDR3 runs to 15 residues. The germline gives CDR1 SQVTM, CDR2 ANQGSEA. V lost 7 bases to trimming and J lost 8 bases; unmatched junction nucleotides: 10. This entry comes from a study of cytomegalovirus exposure and HLA in healthy donors. General study points: In a later analysis, first-cohort TCR clusters were found to tend to co-occur in the 95 to 150 validation repertoires.

The repertoire was sequenced with immunoSEQ multiplex PCR; TCRdb's copy has only in-frame clones and lacks some. This sample has tens of thousands of clones, with roughly 95% found just once. The V call is TRBV29-1, the J call TRBJ2-1, with 14 bases matching TRBD2. Sequenced input: PBMCs. This clonotype was sampled from a young woman in good health and CMV-seropositive. The CDR3 DNA reads TGCAGCGCTGTAACGGGACTAGCGGGAGCATATGAGCAGTTCTTC. As protein: CSAVTGLAGAYEQFF.